Following are 22 T cell receptor beta chains from one sample sequenced in a study of beta chain features in type 1 diabetes. Their cognate antigens are unknown. Study results and caveats: Within each of all four CD4+ subsets, Type 1 diabetes patients had TCRB CDR3s that were moderately but significantly shorter.

Expressed TCRB transcripts were sequenced after all isolated RNA was converted to cDNA. TCRdb's table, derived via immunoSEQ multiplex PCR, lists solely in-frame clones and lacks some. The sample includes 600,000 to 700,000 clones, roughly 12% of them seen just once. Input material: naive CD4+ T cells from blood. Receptor source: a man under 40 with type 1 diabetes.

This chain links TRBV18 with TRBJ1-4, with D possibly matching TRBD1 (5 bases). The CDR3 has 14 residues. From germline, CDR1 is KGHSH and CDR2 LQKENI. The V end lost 5 bases, the J end lost 6 bases, and 13 bases lay between the germline ends. The CDR3 sequence is CASSGRQGDEKLFF. CDR3 DNA sequence: TGTGCCAGCTCAGGTCGCCAGGGAGATGAAAAACTGTTTTTT. Full variable domain (remainder filled in from reference TRBV18 and TRBJ1-4): NAGVMQNPRHLVRRRGQEARLRCSPMKGHSHVYWYRQLPEEGLKFMVYLQKENIIDESGMPKERFSAEFPKEGPSILRIQQVVRGDSAAYFCASSGRQGDEKLFFGSGTQLSVL.

This clone has a single count. The V and J genes are TRBV5-4 and TRBJ2-5; D is ambiguous. V was cut by 0 bases and J by 3 bases, with 6 bases left in between. CDR1 and CDR2 (germline): SGHNT, YYREEE (reference sequence). This CDR3 contains 13 residues. CDR3 coding DNA: TGTGCCAGCAGCTTGGGGGCAGAAGAGACCCAGTACTTC. The encoded protein is CASSLGAEETQYF.

This clone was seen only a few times. This chain joins TRBV7-3 and TRBJ2-7; D ambiguous. The CDR3 has 14 amino acids. Between the trimmed V and J ends, which lost 4 bases and 0 bases, there was a span of 10 bases. From germline, CDR1 is SGHTA and CDR2 FQGTGA. CDR3 amino acids: CASSSDPSSYEQYF. The DNA for the CDR3 is TGTGCCAGCAGCTCCGACCCTAGCTCCTACGAGCAGTACTTC.

This chain connects TRBV7-2 to TRBJ2-1; 9 bases match TRBD2. CDR1 and CDR2 from the germline V gene are SGHTA and FQGNSA. The V and J ends lost 2 bases and 2 bases, in that order; junction bases with no gene match: 10. The CDR3 totals 18 residues. CDR3 region: CASSLRRGGAEAYNEQFF. In DNA form, the CDR3 reads TGTGCCAGCAGCTTACGGCGCGGGGGGGCAGAGGCCTACAATGAGCAGTTCTTC.

This clone was picked up a small number of times. This sequence joins TRBV28 and TRBJ1-5, with D perhaps matching TRBD1 (6 bases). Germline V gives CDR1 MDHEN, CDR2 SYDVKM. Trimming took 5 bases from V and 0 from J, leaving 11 bases between them. This CDR3 is 15 amino acids long. CDR3 protein: CASSRQVYSNQPQHF. The CDR3 region has the DNA TGTGCCAGCAGTCGACAGGTCTATAGCAATCAGCCCCAGCATTTT.

The chain links TRBV5-1 to TRBJ1-2, with 11 bases aligning to TRBD1. From germline, CDR1 is SGHRS and CDR2 YFSETQ. The CDR3 consists of 13 residues. The V gene end was trimmed by 4 bases and the J gene end by 6 bases; junction bases not matched to a gene: 2. CDR3 coding DNA: TGCGCCAGCAGCGCGGGACAGGGGGATGGCTACACCTTC. Protein: CASSAGQGDGYTF. Together with reference TRBV5-1 and TRBJ1-2, the CDR3 gives the full variable domain: KAGVTQTPRYLIKTRGQQVTLSCSPISGHRSVSWYQQTPGQGLQFLFEYFSETQRNKGNFPGRFSGRQFSNSRSEMNVSTLELGDSALYLCASSAGQGDGYTFGSGTRLTVV.

The chain has TRBV5-1 and TRBJ2-7, with 10 bases aligning to TRBD2. Trimming took 4 bases from V and 3 from J; bases not matched to a gene: 7. CDR3 length equals 15 residues. CDR1 SGHRS and CDR2 YFSETQ come from the germline V gene. The CDR3 coding sequence is TGCGCCAGCAGCCCGGCTAGCGGGGGAATCTACGAGCAGTACTTC. This gives the protein CASSPASGGIYEQYF.

This sequence joins TRBV27 and TRBJ1-2, with TRBD1 as a possible D gene (5 bases). This CDR3 comprises 13 residues. CDR1 and CDR2 from the germline V gene are MNHEY and SMNVEV (reference sequence). V lost 5 bases and J 2 bases, leaving 9 bases between the germline ends. The CDR3 loop is CASSGTGNYGYTF. The CDR3 DNA sequence: TGTGCCAGCAGTGGGACGGGAAACTATGGCTACACCTTC.

The V gene is TRBV5-6, the J gene TRBJ2-7; the D gene could be TRBD1 or TRBD2 (6 bases each). The CDR3 runs to 16 residues. Between the trimmed V and J ends, which lost 0 bases and 2 bases, there was a span of 15 bases. The germline V gene encodes CDR1 SGHDT and CDR2 YYEEEE. The CDR3 sequence is CASSLAGAGEAYEQYF. DNA of the CDR3: TGTGCCAGCAGCTTGGCGGGGGCAGGGGAAGCCTACGAGCAGTACTTC.

The chain uses TRBV27 and TRBJ1-6; D not resolved. The germline V gene has CDR1 MNHEY and CDR2 SMNVEV (reference sequence). This CDR3 contains 12 residues. Trimming stripped 6 bases from V and 6 bases from J, with 6 bases between. For the CDR3, the DNA is TGTGCCAGCAGGGGGATTAATTCACCCCTCCACTTT. Its translation: CASRGINSPLHF.

This clone was seen more than once but under ten times. The identical CDR3 is also encoded by other nucleotide sequences in the sample. The chain carries TRBV5-1 and TRBJ2-5; TRBD1 agrees at 7 bases. Looked up from germline, CDR1 is SGHRS and CDR2 is YFSETQ. The V and J ends lost 2 bases and 2 bases, in that order; junction bases with no gene match: 3. The CDR3 totals 14 residues. The CDR3 DNA follows: TGCGCCAGCAGCTTAGGGACAGATCAAGAGACCCAGTACTTC. It encodes CASSLGTDQETQYF. Supplemented by reference TRBV5-1 and TRBJ2-5, the full variable domain reads KAGVTQTPRYLIKTRGQQVTLSCSPISGHRSVSWYQQTPGQGLQFLFEYFSETQRNKGNFPGRFSGRQFSNSRSEMNVSTLELGDSALYLCASSLGTDQETQYFGPGTRLLVL.

The CDR3 DNA reads TGTGCCAGCAGCACCCGACAGGGGGCAGCGTACAATGAGCAGTTCTTC. It translates to CASSTRQGAAYNEQFF. The chain is built from TRBV13 and TRBJ2-1; 10 nucleotides agree with TRBD1. CDR1 is PRHDT, CDR2 FYEKMQ, per germline (reference sequence). This CDR3 is built from 16 residues. The V gene end was trimmed by 5 bases and the J gene end by 4 bases; junction bases not matched to a gene: 8.

This chain joins TRBV27 and TRBJ2-7, with TRBD1 matching 7 bases. Germline CDR1 and CDR2: MNHEY and SMNVEV (reference sequence). CDR3 length equals 15 residues. Trimming cost V 0 bases and J 4 bases; bases outside gene matches: 6. CDR3 DNA sequence: TGTGCCAGCAGTTTATCGGACAGGAGACGTTACGAGCAGTACTTC. This gives the protein CASSLSDRRRYEQYF.

Comment on this clone: Other nucleotide sequences in the sample specify the same CDR3. This chain connects TRBV18 to TRBJ1-4; 9 nucleotides match TRBD1. The CDR3 has 14 amino acids. Germline lookup yields CDR1 KGHSH and CDR2 LQKENI. The junction had 4 bases not matched to a gene; V was cut back by 6 bases and J by 5 bases. The CDR3 DNA reads TGTGCCAGCTCTCCGGACAGGGGAAATGAAAAACTGTTTTTT. Translating it yields CASSPDRGNEKLFF.

The chain couples TRBV7-9 to TRBJ2-1, with 7 bases matching TRBD1. The CDR3 has 14 amino acids. Germline V CDR1 and CDR2: SEHNR, FQNEAQ (reference sequence). V lost 3 bases and J lost 4; bases outside the gene matches: 3. Here the CDR3 DNA reads TGTGCCAGCAGCTTTCGGACAGGATACAATGAGCAGTTCTTC. Residues: CASSFRTGYNEQFF. Full variable domain (remainder filled in from reference TRBV7-9 and TRBJ2-1): DTGVSQNPRHKITKRGQNVTFRCDPISEHNRLYWYRQTLGQGPEFLTYFQNEAQLEKSRLLSDRFSAERPKGSFSTLEIQRTEQGDSAMYLCASSFRTGYNEQFFGPGTRLTVL.

The chain carries TRBV7-2 and TRBJ2-5, with D uncertain. The CDR3 runs 14 residues. The germline V and J ends were trimmed by 2 bases and 1 base, with 8 bases remaining between them. From germline, CDR1 is SGHTA and CDR2 FQGNSA. The CDR3 sequence: CASSLQAAQETQYF. Written as DNA, the CDR3 is TGTGCCAGCAGCTTACAGGCAGCCCAAGAGACCCAGTACTTC.

Regarding this clone: A much larger clone differs from this one at a single base, so this may be a read error. V gene TRBV6-1 combines with J gene TRBJ2-6; D not certain. Germline CDR1 and CDR2: MNHNS and SASEGT. This CDR3 spans 13 amino acids. V lost 6 bases to trimming and J lost 0 bases, with 3 bases between them. This chain's CDR3 is CASSNSGANVLTF. CDR3 in DNA: TGTGCCAGCAGCAACTCTGGGGCCAACGTCCTGACTTTC.

The V call is TRBV7-9, the J call TRBJ1-2; the D is unclear. The V gene lost 5 bases and the J gene lost 2 bases, with 9 bases spanning the gap. This CDR3 has 13 amino acids. Germline CDR1 SEHNR, CDR2 FQNEAQ (reference sequence). CDR3 sequence (DNA): TGTGCCAGCAGCAAGACCCAAAACTATGGCTACACCTTC. Translation gives CASSKTQNYGYTF.

This clone was seen more than once but under ten times. The chain uses TRBV10-3 and TRBJ2-5; D may be TRBD1 or TRBD2 (5 bases each). V was pared by 5 bases and J by 2 bases, with 12 bases between. The CDR3 spans 14 residues. Germline V CDR1 and CDR2: ENHRY, SYGVKD. CDR3 sequence (DNA): TGTGCCATCAGTAGACAGCGGCCGCAAGAGACCCAGTACTTC. This codes for CAISRQRPQETQYF.

This clone was recorded a few times. This sequence joins TRBV4-3 and TRBJ1-6, with D perhaps matching TRBD1 (5 bases). The CDR3 consists of 14 residues. Germline CDR1 is LGHNA and CDR2 is YSLEER. V dropped 0 bases and J dropped 8 bases, with 8 bases sitting between them. The CDR3 loop is CASSQDWGDSPLHF. The CDR3 DNA reads as TGCGCCAGCAGCCAAGATTGGGGGGATTCACCCCTCCACTTT.

In its sample, this clone was seen a few times. The sample holds other DNA sequences that translate to the same CDR3. V and J are TRBV7-2 and TRBJ2-1, with a tentative D call TRBD2 (6 bases). Trimming pared 5 bases from V and 4 bases from J, leaving 9 bases between. Germline CDR1 reads SGHTA; CDR2 reads FQGNSA. The CDR3 contains 13 residues. For the CDR3, the DNA is TGTGCCAGCAGCCCCGGGACTTACAATGAGCAGTTCTTC. This sequence encodes CASSPGTYNEQFF.

The V call is TRBV30, the J call TRBJ1-2, with 7 bases lining up with TRBD1. Germline V gene lookup returns CDR1 GTSNPN and CDR2 SVGIG (reference sequence). Trimming at V came to 2 bases and at J to 5 bases, leaving 5 bases not matched to a gene. The CDR3 runs 13 residues. The CDR3 protein is CAWSPQGQYGYTF. For the CDR3, the DNA is TGTGCCTGGAGTCCACAGGGGCAGTATGGCTACACCTTC.